The 30 T cell receptor beta chains below all came from one sample that was sequenced in a study of T cells in Graves' hyperthyroidism and ophthalmopathy. Regions amplified from RNA transcripts were the TCR beta CDR3 regions. TCR CDR3 underwent first-round RT-PCR with the HTBI primer set. TCRdb ran MiXCR on the multiplex PCR reads and lists one entry per CDR3 protein. The sample holds approximately 600,000 distinct CDR3 sequences; about a fifth are singletons and the top ten take over 30%. Sequenced input: blood. These receptors all come from a man aged 25-40 years with Graves' ophthalmopathy.

The chain is built from TRBV30 and TRBJ2-3, with no clear D. The CDR3 contains 11 residues. The V and J ends lost 5 bases and 2 bases respectively, with 5 bases between them. CDR1 is GTSNPN, CDR2 SVGIG, per germline (reference sequence). The CDR3 nucleotides read TGTGCCTGGGCCTACACAGATACGCAGTATTTT. Protein product: CAWAYTDTQYF.

CDR3 sequence reads: CASSPWGVRTPTDTQYF. CDR3 nucleotides: TGTGCCAGCAGCCCCTGGGGGGTTAGAACCCCTACAGATACGCAGTATTTT. The V call is TRBV7-9, the J call TRBJ2-3; D is perhaps TRBD2 (6 bases). CDR3 length equals 17 residues. With 5 bases removed from V and 3 bases from J, the gap between germline ends came to 21 bases. Germline V gene data show CDR1 as SEHNR and CDR2 as FQNEAQ (reference sequence).

This clonotype was seen a few times. The chain links TRBV11-2 to TRBJ2-1; 12 nucleotides line up with TRBD2. Looked up from germline, CDR1 is SGHAT and CDR2 is FQNNGV. J gave up 9 bases and V 0 bases, and 6 bases lay outside the gene matches. This CDR3 has 16 amino acids. The CDR3 sequence is CASSLDQGLAGGEQFF. As DNA, the CDR3 is TGTGCCAGCAGCTTAGATCAGGGACTAGCGGGCGGTGAGCAGTTCTTC.

This clonotype was recorded many times. This chain connects TRBV11-3 to TRBJ2-1; 10 bases are a match to TRBD2. Trimming removed 3 bases from V and 4 bases from J; junction bases left unmatched: 3. CDR1 SGHNT and CDR2 YENEEA come from the germline V gene. The CDR3 is 15 amino acids. The CDR3 loop reads CASSFSSGGYNEQFF. In DNA form, the CDR3 reads TGTGCCAGCAGCTTTTCTAGCGGGGGATACAATGAGCAGTTCTTC.

This clonotype was found a few times. The CDR3: CAISGREGQGADEQFF. As DNA, the CDR3 is TGTGCCATCAGTGGCCGGGAGGGCCAGGGGGCTGATGAGCAGTTCTTC. V and J are TRBV10-3 and TRBJ2-1; TRBD1 or TRBD2 may be the D gene (8 bases each). The germline V gene encodes CDR1 ENHRY and CDR2 SYGVKD. The length of the CDR3 is 16 residues. Trimming took off 4 bases at V and 8 bases at J, with 21 bases between the two ends.

The chain employs TRBV28 and TRBJ1-1; weak D call: TRBD1 (6 bases). V was clipped by 8 bases and J by 2 bases, with 9 bases between them. Per the germline V gene, CDR1 is MDHEN and CDR2 is SYDVKM. CDR3 size: 12 residues. CDR3 residues: CASHRANTEAFF. In nucleotides, the CDR3 is TGTGCCAGCCACAGGGCAAACACTGAAGCTTTCTTT.

The chain carries TRBV27 and TRBJ2-3, with TRBD2 identical over 10 bases. The CDR3 has 16 amino acids. V trimming: 6 bases; J trimming: 6 bases; junction bases outside the gene matches: 12. Germline CDR1 MNHEY, CDR2 SMNVEV (reference sequence). The CDR3 sequence is CASSVDLLAGVDTQYF. CDR3 coding DNA: TGTGCCAGCAGCGTAGATCTTCTAGCGGGAGTGGATACGCAGTATTTT.

This clonotype was seen a few times. The rearrangement uses TRBV28 and TRBJ2-1; 8 nucleotides line up with TRBD2. The junction had 14 bases not matched to a gene; V was cut back by 7 bases and J by 0 bases. CDR1 MDHEN and CDR2 SYDVKM come from the germline V gene. The CDR3 covers 18 residues. CDR3 loop: CASTSFGTRFSSYNEQFF. The CDR3 nucleotides are TGTGCCAGCACCAGTTTTGGGACTAGGTTCAGCTCCTACAATGAGCAGTTCTTC.

At least ten counts were recorded for this clonotype. The chain has TRBV18 and TRBJ2-7; the D gene is possibly TRBD2 (6 bases). The CDR3 runs 15 residues. Trimming left V 0 bases short and J 3 bases short, with 12 bases between. Germline V gives CDR1 KGHSH, CDR2 LQKENI. CDR3 sequence reads: CASSPPTLASYEQYF. In nucleotides, the CDR3 is TGTGCCAGCTCACCACCGACCCTAGCGAGCTACGAGCAGTACTTC. The whole variable domain, filled in from reference TRBV18 and TRBJ2-7, reads NAGVMQNPRHLVRRRGQEARLRCSPMKGHSHVYWYRQLPEEGLKFMVYLQKENIIDESGMPKERFSAEFPKEGPSILRIQQVVRGDSAAYFCASSPPTLASYEQYFGPGTRLTVT.

This chain joins TRBV20-1 and TRBJ2-1; D gene unclear. The CDR3 contains 14 residues. V was trimmed by 1 base and J by 5 bases, leaving 12 bases between them. Germline V gene lookup returns CDR1 DFQATT and CDR2 SNEGSKA (reference sequence). CDR3 residues: CSARARTVDNEQFF. The CDR3, as DNA: TGCAGTGCTAGAGCCCGGACCGTCGACAATGAGCAGTTCTTC.

This clonotype was detected a few times. This chain links TRBV29-1 with TRBJ2-1, with TRBD2 identical over 9 bases. This CDR3 spans 15 amino acids. V dropped 3 bases and J dropped 6; count of bases not matched to a gene: 9. CDR1 and CDR2 (germline): SQVTM, ANQGSEA. The CDR3 region has the DNA TGCAGCGTTGAGACGACTAGCGGAATTTCCAATGAGCAGTTCTTC. It yields the protein CSVETTSGISNEQFF.

The chain joins TRBV4-2 to TRBJ1-1; possible D gene TRBD1, 5 bases. The CDR3 is 17 residues long. Germline V lookup: CDR1 LGHNA, CDR2 YNFKEQ. The V gene lost 1 base and the J gene lost 0 bases, with 15 bases spanning the gap. For the CDR3, the DNA is TGTGCCAGCAGCCAAGTAACAGGCCCGGGAATGAACACTGAAGCTTTCTTT. It yields the protein CASSQVTGPGMNTEAFF.

This chain uses TRBV28 with TRBJ2-3, with 8 bases lining up with TRBD2. Germline V gives CDR1 MDHEN, CDR2 SYDVKM. V lost 5 bases to trimming and J lost 6 bases; unmatched junction nucleotides: 10. The CDR3 runs 15 residues. The CDR3 is CASSPGPAGVDTQYF. The CDR3 DNA reads as TGTGCCAGCAGTCCCGGACCAGCGGGAGTGGATACGCAGTATTTT.

The chain links TRBV3-1 to TRBJ2-2, with 7 bases aligning to TRBD1. This CDR3 region has 15 residues. V shed 3 bases and J 2 bases; nucleotides not matched to a gene: 3. The germline V gene has CDR1 LGHDT and CDR2 YNNKEL (reference sequence). The CDR3 loop is CASSHGTANTGELFF. CDR3 DNA: TGTGCCAGCAGCCACGGGACAGCCAACACCGGGGAGCTGTTTTTT.

This clonotype was detected only a few times. V is TRBV12-3 or TRBV12-4 and J is TRBJ2-1; D call uncertain. This CDR3 spans 12 amino acids. V lost 4 bases and J 7 bases, leaving 8 bases between the germline ends. The CDR3: CASSYHPNEQFF. CDR3 in DNA: TGTGCCAGCAGTTACCATCCTAATGAGCAGTTCTTC.

V usage is TRBV7-9 and J usage is TRBJ2-1, with 11 positions matching TRBD2. This CDR3 is 17 amino acids long. Germline V gene lookup returns CDR1 SEHNR and CDR2 FQNEAQ (reference sequence). The ends lost 1 base at V and 3 bases at J; junction bases unmatched: 5. DNA of the CDR3: TGTGCCAGCAGCTTAGGCCGGCTAGCGGGAGGCTACAATGAGCAGTTCTTC. Translating gives CASSLGRLAGGYNEQFF.

This clonotype was found a few times. This sequence joins TRBV10-1 and TRBJ1-1, with TRBD1 identical over 10 bases. V shed 6 bases and J 11 bases; nucleotides not matched to a gene: 6. The CDR3 is 12 amino acids. Germline V gene lookup returns CDR1 WNHNN and CDR2 SYGVQD (reference sequence). The CDR3 here is CASSTGTGAAFF. The CDR3 coding sequence is TGCGCCAGCAGCACCGGGACAGGGGCGGCTTTCTTT.

The chain employs TRBV20-1 and TRBJ2-1, with D tentatively TRBD2 (6 bases). CDR3 length equals 15 residues. Trimming left V 0 bases short and J 2 bases short, with 11 bases between. Germline lookup yields CDR1 DFQATT and CDR2 SNEGSKA (reference sequence). The CDR3 region has the DNA TGCAGTGCTAGAGATTTGAGGGAGGCCTACAATGAGCAGTTCTTC. It specifies CSARDLREAYNEQFF.

On this clonotype: At one end, the junction sequence differs from germline, possibly due to a read error. V gene TRBV12-3 or TRBV12-4 combines with J gene TRBJ1-2, with a weak D call TRBD1 (5 bases). This CDR3 is built from 13 residues. CDR3 DNA: TGTGCCAGCACCATGGGGGGGGACTATGGCTACGCCTTC. This gives the protein CASTMGGDYGYAF.

This clonotype was observed a handful of times. V usage is TRBV20-1 and J usage is TRBJ1-2, with 8 bases aligning to TRBD1. Unmatched junction bases numbered 8, after V lost 2 bases and J lost 6 bases. The CDR3 contains 14 residues. Germline CDR1 is DFQATT and CDR2 is SNEGSKA (reference sequence). CDR3 sequence: CSARIGAGGHGYTF. In DNA, the CDR3 is TGCAGTGCTAGAATCGGTGCAGGGGGCCATGGCTACACCTTC.

This clonotype was observed many times. This rearrangement joins TRBV12-3 or TRBV12-4 to TRBJ2-7; 9 bases map to TRBD1. The CDR3 covers 15 residues. V trimming: 6 bases; J trimming: 3 bases; junction bases outside the gene matches: 9. CDR3 bases: TGTGCCAGCAGCTCGACAGGGGGGGGTCGCTACGAGCAGTACTTC. Amino acid sequence: CASSSTGGGRYEQYF.

This clonotype was seen a few times. The chain has TRBV13 and TRBJ1-6, with D unclear. This CDR3 has 15 amino acids. V dropped 2 bases and J dropped 0 bases, with 5 bases sitting between them. CDR1 and CDR2 (germline): PRHDT, FYEKMQ (reference sequence). CDR3 DNA sequence: TGTGCCAGCAGCTTACGGGTCTCCTATAATTCACCCCTCCACTTT. This encodes CASSLRVSYNSPLHF. The variable domain in full, completed from reference TRBV13 and TRBJ1-6, reads AAGVIQSPRHLIKEKRETATLKCYPIPRHDTVYWYQQGPGQDPQFLISFYEKMQSDKGSIPDRFSAQQFSDYHSELNMSSLELGDSALYFCASSLRVSYNSPLHFGNGTRLTVT.

CDR3 sequence: CSAGQKGYGYTF. Written as DNA, the CDR3 is TGCAGTGCTGGTCAAAAGGGATATGGCTACACCTTC. The V gene is TRBV20-1, the J gene TRBJ1-2, with D unresolved. The CDR3 length is 12 residues. Germline CDR1 is DFQATT and CDR2 is SNEGSKA (reference sequence). Trimming pared 5 bases from V and 5 bases from J, leaving 12 bases between.

This clonotype has only a few counts. The rearrangement uses TRBV6-1 and TRBJ1-6; maybe TRBD1 (6 bases). The V end lost 6 bases, the J end lost 6 bases, and 15 bases lay between the germline ends. The CDR3 extends over 15 amino acids. The germline V gene encodes CDR1 MNHNS and CDR2 SASEGT. CDR3 nucleotides: TGTGCCAGCAGGACAGGTCTTGGGATTAATTCACCCCTCCACTTT. Translated, it gives CASRTGLGINSPLHF.

This clonotype has a handful of counts. The chain links TRBV3-1 to TRBJ2-7, with 10 positions matching TRBD2. V lost 1 base, J lost 4 bases, and 4 bases stayed unmatched. Per germline, CDR1 LGHDT and CDR2 YNNKEL (reference sequence). The CDR3 has 15 amino acids. CDR3 in amino acids: CASSQASGSWYEQYF. CDR3 DNA: TGTGCCAGCAGCCAAGCTAGCGGGAGTTGGTACGAGCAGTACTTC.

The genes are TRBV6-1 and TRBJ2-3; 12 nucleotides agree with TRBD2. This CDR3 region has 21 residues. V was pared by 6 bases and J by 2 bases, with 21 bases of the junction left unmatched. Germline assignment: CDR1 MNHNS and CDR2 SASEGT. DNA of the CDR3: TGTGCCAGCAGCCAATTACTAGCGGGGGGTTGGGGGCCCCCCAACACAGATACGCAGTATTTT. This translates into CASSQLLAGGWGPPNTDTQYF.

This chain joins TRBV7-2 and TRBJ2-7, with D perhaps TRBD2 (6 bases). Trimming shortened V by 5 bases and J by 3 bases, and 14 bases separated the two germline ends. This CDR3 region has 14 residues. From germline, CDR1 is SGHTA and CDR2 FQGNSA. For the CDR3, the DNA is TGTGCCAGCAGCACGGGCGGGGCTAACTACGAGCAGTACTTC. This gives the protein CASSTGGANYEQYF.

In its sample, this clonotype was seen a few times. The chain uses TRBV3-1 and TRBJ2-3; 14 bases map to TRBD2. The CDR3 runs 19 residues. V dropped 4 bases and J dropped 3; count of bases not matched to a gene: 12. CDR1 and CDR2 from the germline V gene are LGHDT and YNNKEL (reference sequence). The CDR3 spells CASSPCDGTSGSGTDTQYF. The DNA for the CDR3 is TGTGCCAGCAGCCCCTGTGACGGGACTAGCGGGAGCGGAACAGATACGCAGTATTTT.

Concerning this clonotype itself: A junction boundary mismatches the germline segment, possibly from a read error. V usage is TRBV2 and J usage is TRBJ2-5; TRBD2 agrees at 7 bases. CDR3 length: 14 amino acids. In germline, CDR1 is SNHLY, CDR2 FYNNEI. CDR3 amino acids: CANSPGPRGGTQYF. The DNA for the CDR3 is TGTGCCAACAGTCCCGGGCCCCGCGGGGGGACCCAGTACTTC.

In its sample, this clonotype was seen many times. The chain carries TRBV30 and TRBJ2-7; 12 bases align to TRBD1. This CDR3 is built from 17 residues. Germline V gives CDR1 GTSNPN, CDR2 SVGIG (reference sequence). V was clipped by 3 bases and J by 2 bases; unmatched bases: 11. CDR3 nucleotides: TGTGCCTGGAGCTCAAGACCGGGACAGGGGGCTCCCTACGAGCAGTACTTC. Amino acids: CAWSSRPGQGAPYEQYF.